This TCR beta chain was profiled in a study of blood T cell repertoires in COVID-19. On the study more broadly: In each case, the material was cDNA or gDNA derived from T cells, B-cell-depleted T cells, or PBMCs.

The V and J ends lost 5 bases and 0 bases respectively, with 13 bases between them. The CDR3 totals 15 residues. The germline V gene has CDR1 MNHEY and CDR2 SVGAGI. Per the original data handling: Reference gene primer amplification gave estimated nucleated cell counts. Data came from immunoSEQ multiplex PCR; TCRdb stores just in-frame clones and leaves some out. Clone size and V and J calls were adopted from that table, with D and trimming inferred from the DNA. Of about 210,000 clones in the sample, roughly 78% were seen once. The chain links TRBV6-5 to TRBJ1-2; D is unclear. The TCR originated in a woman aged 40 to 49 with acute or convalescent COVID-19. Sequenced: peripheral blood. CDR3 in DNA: TGTGCCAGCAGTCCCCGGGATCTAGCTAACTATGGCTACACCTTC. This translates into CASSPRDLANYGYTF.